This T cell receptor beta chain was captured by sequencing in a study of Ad26.COV2.S vaccination and SARS-CoV-2 variants. On the study more broadly: Donor got 5x10^10 or 1x10^11 viral particles of Ad26.COV2.S. The study's findings and limits: Vaccine and placebo recipients had similar non-spike TCR breadth.

The CDR3 has 11 residues. Germline assignment: CDR1 MGHDK and CDR2 SYGVNS. V lost 2 bases, J lost 3 bases, and 2 bases lay in between. TCRdb keeps only in-frame clones here, not all; method: immunoSEQ multiplex PCR. The sample holds about 410,000 clones; 75% to 90% are singletons and the top ten take about 2%. Specified treatment: around 19 received Ad26.COV2.S at low or high dose, single or two shots; several received placebo; per-sample allocation not given. Following the first vaccine or placebo injection, samples were taken on day 63. Ad26.COV2.S expressed prefusion-stabilized spike from the original Wuhan strain. For this clone: The antigen is unknown.

Source: peripheral blood, taken in a trial of Ad26.COV2.S vaccine versus placebo. This clonotype originated in a person between 18 and 65 years old who received the Ad26.COV2.S COVID-19 vaccine or a placebo. The chain combines TRBV25-1 with TRBJ2-7, with D unresolved. CDR3 residues: CASSENYEQYF. DNA for the CDR3: TGTGCCAGCAGTGAAAACTACGAGCAGTACTTC.